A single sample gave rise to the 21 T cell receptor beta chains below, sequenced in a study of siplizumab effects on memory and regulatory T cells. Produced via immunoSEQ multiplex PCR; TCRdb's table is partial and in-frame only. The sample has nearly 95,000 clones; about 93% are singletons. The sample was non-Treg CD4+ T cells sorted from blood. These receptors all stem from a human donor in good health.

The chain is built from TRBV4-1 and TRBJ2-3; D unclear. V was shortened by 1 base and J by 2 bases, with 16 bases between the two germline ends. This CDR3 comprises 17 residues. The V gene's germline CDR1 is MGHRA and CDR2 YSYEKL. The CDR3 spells CASSQGPFRDTTDTQYF. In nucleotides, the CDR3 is TGCGCCAGCAGCCAAGGACCATTCAGAGATACCACAGATACGCAGTATTTT.

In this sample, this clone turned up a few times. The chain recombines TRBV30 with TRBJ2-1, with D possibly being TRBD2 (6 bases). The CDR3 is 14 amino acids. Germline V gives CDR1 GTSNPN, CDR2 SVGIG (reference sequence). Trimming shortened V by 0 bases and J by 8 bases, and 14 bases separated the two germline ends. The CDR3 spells CAWSVGRGNDEQFF. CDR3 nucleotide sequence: TGTGCCTGGAGTGTAGGGCGGGGTAACGATGAGCAGTTCTTC.

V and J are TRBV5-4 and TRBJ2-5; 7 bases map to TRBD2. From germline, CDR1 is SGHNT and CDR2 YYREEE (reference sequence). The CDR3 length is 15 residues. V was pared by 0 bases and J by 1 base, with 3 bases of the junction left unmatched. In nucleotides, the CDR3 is TGTGCCAGCAGCTTGGTTCGGGGGGTCCAAGAGACCCAGTACTTC. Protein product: CASSLVRGVQETQYF.

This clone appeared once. The CDR3 here is CASSPSPLSYEQYF. The CDR3 nucleotides are TGTGCCAGCAGCCCGTCGCCCCTCTCCTACGAGCAGTACTTC. The chain combines TRBV5-4 with TRBJ2-7; no definite D call. The CDR3 spans 14 residues. Per the germline V gene, CDR1 is SGHNT and CDR2 is YYREEE (reference sequence). Trimming stripped 4 bases from V and 0 bases from J, with 11 bases between.

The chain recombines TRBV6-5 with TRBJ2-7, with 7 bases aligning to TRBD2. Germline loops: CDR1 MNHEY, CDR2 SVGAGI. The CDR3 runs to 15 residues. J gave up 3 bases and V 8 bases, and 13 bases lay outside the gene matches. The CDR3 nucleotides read TGTGCCAGCGCGACACCTAAGCGGGACGACTACGAGCAGTACTTC. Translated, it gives CASATPKRDDYEQYF.

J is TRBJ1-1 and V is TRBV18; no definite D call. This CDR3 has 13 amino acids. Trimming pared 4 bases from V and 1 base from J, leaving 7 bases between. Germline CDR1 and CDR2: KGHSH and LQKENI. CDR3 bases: TGTGCCAGCTCACTTACAGAGAACACTGAAGCTTTCTTT. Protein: CASSLTENTEAFF. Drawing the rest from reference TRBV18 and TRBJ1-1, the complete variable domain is NAGVMQNPRHLVRRRGQEARLRCSPMKGHSHVYWYRQLPEEGLKFMVYLQKENIIDESGMPKERFSAEFPKEGPSILRIQQVVRGDSAAYFCASSLTENTEAFFGQGTRLTVV.

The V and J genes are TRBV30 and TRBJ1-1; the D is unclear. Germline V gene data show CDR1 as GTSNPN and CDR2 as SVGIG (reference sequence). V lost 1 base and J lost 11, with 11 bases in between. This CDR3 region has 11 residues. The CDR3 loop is CAWSAEIVAFF. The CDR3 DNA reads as TGTGCCTGGAGTGCAGAAATTGTGGCTTTCTTT.

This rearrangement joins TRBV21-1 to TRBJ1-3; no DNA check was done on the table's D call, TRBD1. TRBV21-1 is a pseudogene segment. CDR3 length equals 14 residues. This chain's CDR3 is CASSRGGSGNTIYF. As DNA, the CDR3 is TGTGCCAGCAGCAGAGGGGGCTCTGGAAACACCATATATTTT.

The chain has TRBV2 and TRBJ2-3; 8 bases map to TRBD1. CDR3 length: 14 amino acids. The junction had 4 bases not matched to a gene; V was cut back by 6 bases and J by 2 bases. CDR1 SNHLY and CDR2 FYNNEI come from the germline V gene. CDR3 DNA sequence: TGTGCCAGCAGACAGGGGGAGTTCACAGATACGCAGTATTTT. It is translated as CASRQGEFTDTQYF.

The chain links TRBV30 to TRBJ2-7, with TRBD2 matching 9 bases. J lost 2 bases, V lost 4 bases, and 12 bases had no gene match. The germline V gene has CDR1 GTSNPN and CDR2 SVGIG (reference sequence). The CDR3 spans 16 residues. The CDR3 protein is CAWNTPLAGWPYEQYF. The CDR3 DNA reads TGTGCCTGGAATACTCCTCTAGCGGGATGGCCCTACGAGCAGTACTTC. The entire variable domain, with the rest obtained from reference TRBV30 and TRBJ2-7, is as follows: SQTIHQWPATLVQPVGSPLSLECTVEGTSNPNLYWYRQAAGRGLQLLFYSVGIGQISSEVPQNLSASRPQDRQFILSSKKLLLSDSGFYLCAWNTPLAGWPYEQYFGPGTRLTVT.

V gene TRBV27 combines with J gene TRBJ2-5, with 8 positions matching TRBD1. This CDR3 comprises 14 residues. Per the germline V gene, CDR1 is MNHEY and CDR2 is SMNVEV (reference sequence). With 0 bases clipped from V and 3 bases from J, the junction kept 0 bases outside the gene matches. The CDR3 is CASSLSTGEETQYF. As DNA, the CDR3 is TGTGCCAGCAGTTTATCGACAGGGGAAGAGACCCAGTACTTC.

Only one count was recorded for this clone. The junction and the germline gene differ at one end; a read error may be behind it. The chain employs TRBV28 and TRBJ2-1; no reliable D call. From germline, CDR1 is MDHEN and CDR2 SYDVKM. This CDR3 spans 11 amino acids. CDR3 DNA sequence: TGTGTCAGCAGTTCGGGCACCCAGCAGTTCTTC. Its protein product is CVSSSGTQQFF.

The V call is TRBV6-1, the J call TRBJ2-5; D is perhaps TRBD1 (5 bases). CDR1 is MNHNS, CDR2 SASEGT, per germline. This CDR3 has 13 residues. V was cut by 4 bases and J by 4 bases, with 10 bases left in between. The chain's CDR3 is CASSAGLGETQYF. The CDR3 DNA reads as TGTGCCAGCAGTGCAGGGTTAGGAGAGACCCAGTACTTC.

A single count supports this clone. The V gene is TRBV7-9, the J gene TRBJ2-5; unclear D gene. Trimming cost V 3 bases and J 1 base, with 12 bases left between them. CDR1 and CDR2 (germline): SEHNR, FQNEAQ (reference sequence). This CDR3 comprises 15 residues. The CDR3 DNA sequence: TGTGCCAGCAGCTTTAGCTTAACCGTCCAAGAGACCCAGTACTTC. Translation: CASSFSLTVQETQYF.

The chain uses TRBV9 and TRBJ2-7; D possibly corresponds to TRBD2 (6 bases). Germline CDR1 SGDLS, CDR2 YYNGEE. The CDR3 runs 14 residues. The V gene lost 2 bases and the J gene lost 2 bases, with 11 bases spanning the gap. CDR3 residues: CASSVGTLPYEQYF. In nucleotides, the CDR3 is TGTGCCAGCAGCGTTGGGACTTTACCCTACGAGCAGTACTTC.

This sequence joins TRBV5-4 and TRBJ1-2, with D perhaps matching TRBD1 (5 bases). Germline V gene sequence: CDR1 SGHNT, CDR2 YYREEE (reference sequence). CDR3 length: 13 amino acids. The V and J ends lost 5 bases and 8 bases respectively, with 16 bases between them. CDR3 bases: TGTGCCAGCAGACTTGGGGGGGGAGACGGCTACACCTTC. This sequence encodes CASRLGGGDGYTF.

DNA for the CDR3: TGTGCCAGCTCACCCCCGGGACAGCATAATGGAAACACCATATATTTT. Translation gives CASSPPGQHNGNTIYF. The chain joins TRBV18 to TRBJ1-3; TRBD1 matches at 7 bases. With 3 bases clipped from V and 3 bases from J, the junction kept 8 bases outside the gene matches. The CDR3 covers 16 residues. Germline V gene data show CDR1 as KGHSH and CDR2 as LQKENI.

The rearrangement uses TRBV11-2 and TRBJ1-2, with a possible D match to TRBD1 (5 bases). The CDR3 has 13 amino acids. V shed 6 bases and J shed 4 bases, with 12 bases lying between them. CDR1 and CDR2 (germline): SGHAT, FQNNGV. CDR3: CASSRGTFYGYTF. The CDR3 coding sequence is TGTGCCAGCAGTAGAGGGACGTTCTATGGCTACACCTTC.

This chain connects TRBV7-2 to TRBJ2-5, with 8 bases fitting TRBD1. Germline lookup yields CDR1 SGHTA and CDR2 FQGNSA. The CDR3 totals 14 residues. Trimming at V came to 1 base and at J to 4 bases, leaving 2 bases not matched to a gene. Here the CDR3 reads CASSLDRGRETQYF. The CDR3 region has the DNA TGTGCCAGCAGCTTAGACAGGGGGAGAGAGACCCAGTACTTC.

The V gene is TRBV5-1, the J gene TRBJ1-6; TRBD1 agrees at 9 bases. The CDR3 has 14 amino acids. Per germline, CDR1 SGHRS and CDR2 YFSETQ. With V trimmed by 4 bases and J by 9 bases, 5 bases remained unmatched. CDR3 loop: CASSGGTGISPLHF. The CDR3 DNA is TGCGCCAGCAGCGGGGGGACAGGGATTTCACCCCTCCACTTT.

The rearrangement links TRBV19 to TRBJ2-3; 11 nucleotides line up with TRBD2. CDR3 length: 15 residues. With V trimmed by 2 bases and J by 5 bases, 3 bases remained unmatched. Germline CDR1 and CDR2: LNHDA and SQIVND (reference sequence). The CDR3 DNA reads TGTGCCAGTAGTATATCAGGGACTAGCGGAGATACGCAGTATTTT. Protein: CASSISGTSGDTQYF.